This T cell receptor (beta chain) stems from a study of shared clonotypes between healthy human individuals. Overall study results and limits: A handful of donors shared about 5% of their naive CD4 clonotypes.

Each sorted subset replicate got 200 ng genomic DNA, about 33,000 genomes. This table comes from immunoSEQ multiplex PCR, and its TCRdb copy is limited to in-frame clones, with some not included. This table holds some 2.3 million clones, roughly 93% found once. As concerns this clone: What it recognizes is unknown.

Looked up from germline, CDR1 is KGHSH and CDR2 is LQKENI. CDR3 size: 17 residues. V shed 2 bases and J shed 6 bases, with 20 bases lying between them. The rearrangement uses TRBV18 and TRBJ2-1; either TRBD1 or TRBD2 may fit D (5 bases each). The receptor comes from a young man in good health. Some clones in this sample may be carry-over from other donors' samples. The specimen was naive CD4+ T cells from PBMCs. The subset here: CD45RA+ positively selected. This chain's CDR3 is CASSPLGPGGGGNEQFF. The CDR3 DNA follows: TGTGCCAGCTCACCATTGGGACCAGGAGGAGGTGGCAATGAGCAGTTCTTC. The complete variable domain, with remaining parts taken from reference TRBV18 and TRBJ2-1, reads NAGVMQNPRHLVRRRGQEARLRCSPMKGHSHVYWYRQLPEEGLKFMVYLQKENIIDESGMPKERFSAEFPKEGPSILRIQQVVRGDSAAYFCASSPLGPGGGGNEQFFGPGTRLTVL.